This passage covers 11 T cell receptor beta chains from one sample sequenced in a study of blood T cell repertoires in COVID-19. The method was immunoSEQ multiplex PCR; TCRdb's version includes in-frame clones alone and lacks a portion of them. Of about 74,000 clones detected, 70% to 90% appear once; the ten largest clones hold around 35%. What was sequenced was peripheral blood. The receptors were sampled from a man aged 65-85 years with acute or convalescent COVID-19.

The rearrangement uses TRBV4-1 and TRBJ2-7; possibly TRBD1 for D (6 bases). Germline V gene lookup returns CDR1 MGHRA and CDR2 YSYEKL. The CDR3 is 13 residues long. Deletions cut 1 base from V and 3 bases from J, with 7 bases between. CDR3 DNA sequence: TGCGCCAGCAGCCAAGCCAGGGGCTACGAGCAGTACTTC. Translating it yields CASSQARGYEQYF.

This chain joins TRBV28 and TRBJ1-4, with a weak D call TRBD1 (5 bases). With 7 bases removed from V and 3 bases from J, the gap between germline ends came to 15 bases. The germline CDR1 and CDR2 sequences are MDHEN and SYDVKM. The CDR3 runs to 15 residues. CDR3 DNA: TGTGCCAGCAAGGGGCCGCCGGGAGCTAATGAAAAACTGTTTTTT. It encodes CASKGPPGANEKLFF.

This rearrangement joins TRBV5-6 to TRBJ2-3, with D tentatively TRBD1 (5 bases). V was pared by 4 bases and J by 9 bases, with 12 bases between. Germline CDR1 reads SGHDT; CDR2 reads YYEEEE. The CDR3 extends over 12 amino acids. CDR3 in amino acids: CASSIDRATQYF. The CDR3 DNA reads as TGTGCCAGCAGCATTGACAGAGCGACGCAGTATTTT. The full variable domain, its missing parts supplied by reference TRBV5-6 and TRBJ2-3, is DAGVTQSPTHLIKTRGQQVTLRCSPKSGHDTVSWYQQALGQGPQFIFQYYEEEERQRGNFPDRFSGHQFPNYSSELNVNALLLGDSALYLCASSIDRATQYFGPGTRLTVL.

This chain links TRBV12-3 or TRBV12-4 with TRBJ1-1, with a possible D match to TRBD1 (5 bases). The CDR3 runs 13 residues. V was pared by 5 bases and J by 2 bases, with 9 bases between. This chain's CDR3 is CASSPTVNTEAFF. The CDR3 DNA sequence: TGTGCCAGCAGTCCGACAGTAAACACTGAAGCTTTCTTT.

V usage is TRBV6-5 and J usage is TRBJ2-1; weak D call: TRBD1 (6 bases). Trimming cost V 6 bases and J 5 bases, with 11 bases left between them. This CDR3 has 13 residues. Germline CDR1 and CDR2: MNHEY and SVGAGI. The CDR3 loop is CASRSQGDNEQFF. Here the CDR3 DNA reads TGTGCCAGCAGATCACAGGGAGACAATGAGCAGTTCTTC.

CDR3 nucleotide sequence: TGTGCCAGCAGCGCAGCGGGGGTCCCCGGGGAGCTGTTTTTT. It encodes CASSAAGVPGELFF. The V call is TRBV9, the J call TRBJ2-2, with 8 nucleotides matching TRBD2. The CDR3 runs 14 residues. V was clipped by 3 bases and J by 6 bases; unmatched bases: 4. CDR1 SGDLS and CDR2 YYNGEE come from the germline V gene.

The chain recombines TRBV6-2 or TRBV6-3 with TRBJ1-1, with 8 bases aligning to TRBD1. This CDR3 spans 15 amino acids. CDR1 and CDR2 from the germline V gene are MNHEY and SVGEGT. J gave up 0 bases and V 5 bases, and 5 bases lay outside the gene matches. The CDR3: CASSGRTGLNTEAFF. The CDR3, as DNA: TGTGCCAGCAGTGGCCGGACAGGGCTGAACACTGAAGCTTTCTTT.

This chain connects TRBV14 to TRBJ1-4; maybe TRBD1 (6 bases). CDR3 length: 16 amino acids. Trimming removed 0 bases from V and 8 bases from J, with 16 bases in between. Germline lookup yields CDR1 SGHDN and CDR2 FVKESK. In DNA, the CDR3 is TGTGCCAGCAGCCAAGATCGGGGGGCGCTGGAAGAAAAACTGTTTTTT. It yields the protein CASSQDRGALEEKLFF.

CDR3 coding DNA: TGTGCCAGCAGCACACCGGGTGGGGAGACCCAGTACTTC. Translated, it gives CASSTPGGETQYF. This chain uses TRBV9 with TRBJ2-5, with D hard to call. CDR3 length: 13 residues. Trimming cost V 4 bases and J 5 bases, with 12 bases left between them. Germline V gene lookup returns CDR1 SGDLS and CDR2 YYNGEE.

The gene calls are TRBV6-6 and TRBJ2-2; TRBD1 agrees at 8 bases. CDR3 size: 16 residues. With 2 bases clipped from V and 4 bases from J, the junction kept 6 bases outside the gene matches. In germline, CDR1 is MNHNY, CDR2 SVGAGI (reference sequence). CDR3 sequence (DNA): TGTGCCAGCAGTTACCTTGGACAGGGTCGCACCGGGGAGCTGTTTTTT. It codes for CASSYLGQGRTGELFF.

The DNA for the CDR3 is TGTGCCACCAGCAGAGATCTCGTGGGGACAGGCCACGAGCAGTTCTTC. Translating gives CATSRDLVGTGHEQFF. The chain combines TRBV15 with TRBJ2-1; TRBD1 aligns across 8 bases. The V segment lost 0 bases and the J segment 10 bases; nucleotides outside the gene matches: 11. Germline values: CDR1 LNHNV, CDR2 YYDKDF (reference sequence). The CDR3 length is 16 residues.